This entry is about one T cell receptor beta chain. Antigen unknown. This CDR3 spans 16 amino acids. Losses at the gene ends were 1 base for V and 8 bases for J; bases not matched to a gene: 11. Germline CDR1 and CDR2: SGHDN and FVKESK. This sample was included in a study of shared clonotypes between healthy human individuals. Data came from immunoSEQ multiplex PCR; TCRdb stores just in-frame clones and leaves some out. The sample yields 2 million to 3 million clones, roughly 93% seen once. Study-level points and caveats: Generation probability values for non-shared clonotypes were lower than those for clonotypes shared by all four donors.

Adult donors, all healthy and HIV-negative, had no recent acute infections or vaccinations. Investigators divided CD4+ cells into CD45RA+ naive and CD45RA-negative memory subsets. The source of this sequence is a man aged 18 to 30 in good health. Some clones in this sample may be carry-over from other donors' samples. The sequencing sample was made of naive CD4+ T cells from PBMCs. Subset: CD45RA+ positively selected. The chain is built from TRBV14 and TRBJ2-7; 10 bases align to TRBD2. CDR3 loop: CASSQGGAGTSVKQYF. In DNA, the CDR3 is TGTGCCAGCAGCCAAGGAGGGGCCGGGACTAGCGTGAAGCAGTACTTC.